These T cell receptor beta chains were read from a single sample in a study of cytomegalovirus exposure and HLA in healthy donors. TCRdb keeps only in-frame clones here, not all; method: immunoSEQ multiplex PCR. The sample holds about 160,000 clones, approximately 80% seen once. Input material: PBMCs. These receptors were taken from a young man in good health and CMV-seronegative. CDR3s include the opening cysteine and the closing phenylalanine or tryptophan. A D gene is named only where the DNA matches it firmly. Only some rows state a clone size, as once, few, many or a class for expanded clones.

cdr3_nt cdr3_aa j_call d_call clone_size v_call
TGTGCCAGTCGGGCGGACTTTCTCACAGATACGCAGTATTTT CASRADFLTDTQYF TRBJ2-3 NA NA TRBV6-5
TGTGCCTGGAGTACAGGGAGTGGAGATACGCAGTATTTT CAWSTGSGDTQYF TRBJ2-3 NA NA TRBV30
TGCGCCAGCAGCATAACAGGGGGCGAGGGCTATGGCTACACCTTC CASSITGGEGYGYTF TRBJ1-2 TRBD1 NA TRBV5-1
TGTGCCACCTCCGGACAGGGGGTTAGGGAGCAGTACTTC CATSGQGVREQYF TRBJ2-7 TRBD1 NA TRBV25-1
TGTGCCATCACCGGCGGGGCGAACACCGGGGAGCTGTTTTTT CAITGGANTGELFF TRBJ2-2 NA NA TRBV10-3
TGCGCCAGCAGCTTGGCCACGGGAAATGGCTACACCTTC CASSLATGNGYTF TRBJ1-2 NA NA TRBV5-1
TGTGCCATCAGTGGGACAGGGAACACTGAAGCTTTCTTT CAISGTGNTEAFF TRBJ1-1 TRBD1 NA TRBV10-3
TGTGCTCGAGACATAGGGGGTTCGGGCTACACCTTC CARDIGGSGYTF TRBJ1-2 NA NA TRBV30
TGTGCCAGCAGCTTAAACGGGCGGGGGTTTGATGGCTACACCTTC CASSLNGRGFDGYTF TRBJ1-2 NA NA TRBV7-2
TGTGCCTGGAGTGTACGGACATCTATCACATACGAGCAGTACTTC CAWSVRTSITYEQYF TRBJ2-7 NA NA TRBV30
TGTGCCAGTAGCCCGGGACAGCCCTACGAGCAGTACTTC CASSPGQPYEQYF TRBJ2-7 TRBD1 NA TRBV19
TGTGCCAGCAGCTTAGGGACAGCCGGGGAGACCCAGTACTTC CASSLGTAGETQYF TRBJ2-5 NA NA TRBV7-9
TGTGCCAGCAGTTTGAACATCCCAGACTACGAGCAGTACTTC CASSLNIPDYEQYF TRBJ2-7 NA NA TRBV28
TGTGCCAGCAGCTTAGTATCCCTAGCATCGCTCTACGAGCAGTACTTC CASSLVSLASLYEQYF TRBJ2-7 NA NA TRBV11-2
TGTGCCAGCAGCTCGAGACTAGCGGGGGGCCCCGGGTCCACAGATACGCAGTATTTT CASSSRLAGGPGSTDTQYF TRBJ2-3 TRBD2 NA TRBV7-3
TGTGCCAGCAGCCCCGCCCCCGGGCAGGGGGACGAAAAACTGTTTTTT CASSPAPGQGDEKLFF TRBJ1-4 TRBD1 NA TRBV7-9
TGTGCCAGCAGCCAGCGACCCAGGGTTGGGACCCAGTACTTC CASSQRPRVGTQYF TRBJ2-5 NA few TRBV14
TGTGCCAGCAGCTCCCCCGGTAGCGGGTACTACGAGCAGTACTTC CASSSPGSGYYEQYF TRBJ2-7 TRBD2 NA TRBV7-9
TGCAGCGTTGTCCTCGGGACAGGGGCCTACGAGCAGTACTTC CSVVLGTGAYEQYF TRBJ2-7 TRBD1 few TRBV29-1
TGTGCCAGCAGTTTATTAAATCAGCCCCAGCATTTT CASSLLNQPQHF TRBJ1-5 NA NA TRBV27
TGTGCCAGCAGTGGGAGGACTAGGGGTGAGCAGTTCTTC CASSGRTRGEQFF TRBJ2-1 TRBD2 NA TRBV25-1
TGCGCCAGCAGCGTCGAACAGGGCTCCACTGAAGCTTTCTTT CASSVEQGSTEAFF TRBJ1-1 NA NA TRBV5-1
TGTGCCAGCAGCTTGGTCCAATCCACAGGGATAGAGTACTATGGCTACACCTTC CASSLVQSTGIEYYGYTF TRBJ1-2 NA NA TRBV5-6
TGTGCCAGCAGTTTGGTGGCGGAGAATCAGCCCCAGCATTTT CASSLVAENQPQHF TRBJ1-5 NA NA TRBV28
TGTGCCAGCAGGGACAGGGCGTTCACTGAAGCTTTCTTT CASRDRAFTEAFF TRBJ1-1 TRBD1 NA TRBV6-1
TGTGCCAGCAGTTCCGACAGGGGGGGGAATCAGCCCCAGCATTTT CASSSDRGGNQPQHF TRBJ1-5 TRBD1 NA TRBV28
TGTGCCAGCAGTGAAAGCTATCCTTACGAGCAGTACTTC CASSESYPYEQYF TRBJ2-7 NA NA TRBV6-4
TGTGCCAGCGGGCGGACTCCCCGTAATGAGCAGTTCTTC CASGRTPRNEQFF TRBJ2-1 NA NA TRBV6-5
TGTGCCGTCATCATGGCCGATACCCAGTACTTC CAVIMADTQYF TRBJ2-5 NA NA TRBV6-5
TGCGCCAGCAGCTTGGGCGGGGATGTCGGTGGCTACACCTTC CASSLGGDVGGYTF TRBJ1-2 NA NA TRBV5-1
TGTGCCAGCGGTTACAGGGACGAGCAGTACTTC CASGYRDEQYF TRBJ2-7 NA NA TRBV27
TGTGCCAGCAGCCTTAATCCCGCAGGGGAGTGGTACGAGCAGTACTTC CASSLNPAGEWYEQYF TRBJ2-7 NA once TRBV7-9
TGTTCCAGCAGCTTATCTGGGACAGGGGTATCCTACGAGCAGTACTTC CSSSLSGTGVSYEQYF TRBJ2-7 TRBD1 NA TRBV7-9
TGTGCCAGCAGCGTCGGGGACAGTAATGAAAAACTGTTTTTT CASSVGDSNEKLFF TRBJ1-4 TRBD1 NA TRBV6-1
TGTGCCATCAGTGAAACTTCTTCTAATGAAAAACTGTTTTTT CAISETSSNEKLFF TRBJ1-4 NA NA TRBV10-3
TGTGCCAGCAGTTTCTTCGGGGCGGGAACCTACGAGCAGTACTTC CASSFFGAGTYEQYF TRBJ2-7 NA once TRBV6-5
TGTGCCAGCAGCTCCCAAACAGGGAACACTGAAGCTTTCTTT CASSSQTGNTEAFF TRBJ1-1 NA NA TRBV5-1
TGTGCCAGCAGTGAAAATGGCGGGTTCGTCTATGGCTACACCTTC CASSENGGFVYGYTF TRBJ1-2 NA NA TRBV25-1
TGTGCCAGCAGCCAAACCCGCGGAGGCACTGAAGCTTTCTTT CASSQTRGGTEAFF TRBJ1-1 NA NA TRBV14
TGTGCCAGCAGCTTTTCGTTGGGGGCGGATGGCTACACCTTC CASSFSLGADGYTF TRBJ1-2 NA NA TRBV7-9
TGTGCCAGCAGCCATCCCGGGGGACTTTCGGGAGAGACCCAGTACTTC CASSHPGGLSGETQYF TRBJ2-5 NA NA TRBV7-7
TGTGCCAGCAGTCAGGACAGGGTTAACACCGGGGAGCTGTTTTTT CASSQDRVNTGELFF TRBJ2-2 TRBD1 once TRBV27
TGTGCCAGCAGGCTTGGGACTAGCGGGGTGGGTGAGCAGTTCTTC CASRLGTSGVGEQFF TRBJ2-1 TRBD2 NA TRBV13
TGTGCCAGCAGCCCCTGGGACACCCCTTCGAATGAAAAACTGTTTTTT CASSPWDTPSNEKLFF TRBJ1-4 NA NA TRBV7-8
TGTGCCAGCAAGGGACAGGGCCGGCACATTCAGTACTTC CASKGQGRHIQYF TRBJ2-4 TRBD1 NA TRBV28
TGTGCCAGCAGCTTGGCCGAGTCCCAAGAGACCCAGTACTTC CASSLAESQETQYF TRBJ2-5 NA NA TRBV5-6
TGTGCCAGCAGTATAGACCAGGCCTACGAGCAGTACTTC CASSIDQAYEQYF TRBJ2-7 NA few TRBV27
TGTGCCAGCAGTTCTTCCACAGCACCCCAGAGAGGCTACACCTTC CASSSSTAPQRGYTF TRBJ1-2 NA few TRBV6-5
TGTGCCAGCTCACGTAGAGCGGGAGAGACCCAGTACTTC CASSRRAGETQYF TRBJ2-5 NA NA TRBV18
TGTGCCACCAGCAGAGATTGGGGGGACTACCAAGAGACCCAGTACTTC CATSRDWGDYQETQYF TRBJ2-5 NA NA TRBV15
TGTGCCAGCAGCTTGGCCCTAGCGTTCCCAGATACGCAGTATTTT CASSLALAFPDTQYF TRBJ2-3 NA NA TRBV5-6
TGTGCCAGCAATCATCAGGGGTTGAACACCATATATTTT CASNHQGLNTIYF TRBJ1-3 NA NA TRBV28
TGCGCCAGCAGTGAGTCGACAGGGGGGGGTTTAGGAACAGATACGCAGTATTTT CASSESTGGGLGTDTQYF TRBJ2-3 TRBD1 NA TRBV10-1
TGCGCCAGCAGCCAAGAGACTTCCGCCGCTAACACCTTC CASSQETSAANTF TRBJ1-2 NA NA TRBV4-3